This TCR beta chain was documented in a study of shared clonotypes between healthy human individuals. Study summary: Participating donors consisted of two women and a few men aged 18 to 49.

The CDR3 totals 16 residues. CDR1 is MGHRA, CDR2 YSYEKL, per germline. In the case of this clone: The junction shows a germline mismatch at one end, possibly a read error.

Cells designated naive CD8 were CD45RO-negative and were positively selected for CCR7, with terminally differentiated effector memory CD45RA+ cells excluded. This table comes from immunoSEQ multiplex PCR, and its TCRdb copy is limited to in-frame clones, with some not included. The sample carries a few million clones, just over 90% recorded once. The chain employs TRBV4-1 and TRBJ2-1; 11 nucleotides agree with TRBD2. This TCR was sampled from a man aged 18 to 30 in good health. Some clones in this sample may be carry-over from other donors' samples. The sequencing input was naive CD8+ T cells from PBMCs. The CDR3 nucleotides read TGCGCCAGCAGACAAGGACTAGCGGGCTCCTACAATGAGCAGTTCTTC. Protein sequence: CASRQGLAGSYNEQFF.